This T cell receptor (beta chain) was sequenced during a study of vaccination and CD4 T cells after COVID-19. Study-wide context: Overlapping spike peptides of SARS-CoV-2, HCoV-NL63, HCoV-OC43 and HCoV-229E stimulated the cells. As control conditions, cultures were given either a CEFX pool serving as positive control, an HIV-1 Nef pool, or no peptide at all.

This CDR3 spans 18 amino acids. Germline V gives CDR1 LGHNA, CDR2 YNFKEQ. With 0 bases clipped from V and 0 bases from J, the junction kept 9 bases outside the gene matches. Cultured CD4+ T-cell DNA underwent Oncomine TCR Beta short-read sequencing. TCRdb recomputed calls from the PCR reads with MiXCR, one row per CDR3 protein. This sample carries approximately 9,600 distinct CDR3 sequences, 30% of them seen once, and the ten largest clones take roughly a tenth. As to treatment: roughly 11-day PBMC culture with coronavirus spike peptide pools or control peptides (ViraFEST assay). This clonotype was detected only a few times. The target antigen is unknown.

This clonotype was obtained from a human donor who had recovered from COVID-19. The sequencing here drew on CD4+ T cells from blood, cultured in vitro, taken after SARS-CoV-2 vaccination. This chain uses TRBV4-2 with TRBJ1-2, with TRBD1 matching over 8 bases. The CDR3 is CASSQETQGAKANYGYTF. The CDR3 nucleotides are TGTGCCAGCAGCCAAGAAACCCAGGGGGCGAAAGCTAACTATGGCTACACCTTC.